Below, one T cell receptor beta chain is given with its context. Its antigen remains unknown. Assay used: immunoSEQ multiplex PCR; TCRdb lists only in-frame clones, some missing. The sample lists more than 140,000 clones, around 88% occurring once. From germline, CDR1 is MNHEY and CDR2 SMNVEV (reference sequence). CDR3 size: 13 residues. V lost 5 bases to trimming and J lost 6 bases; unmatched junction nucleotides: 7. This entry is derived from a study of T cell responses to AZD1222 COVID-19 vaccine. Study-level points and caveats: Clonal diversity was possibly underestimated, and the donors were mostly white British, with more females. Distributed over spike, vaccine-associated CD4 TCRs predominated at 160-218 and 743-854. At study baseline, merely five or six AZD1222 recipients were seropositive.

The receptor comes from an adult in good health. This specimen consisted of peripheral blood, obtained on day 0 of MenACWY control vaccination. V is TRBV27 and J is TRBJ2-7; 7 bases map to TRBD2. The CDR3 DNA is TGTGCCAGCAGTCCACTGGGCGGGAGCGAGCAGTACTTC. This codes for CASSPLGGSEQYF.